These T cell receptor beta chains were read from a single sample in a study of OX40 agonist ivuxolimab in advanced cancers. Data came from immunoSEQ multiplex PCR; TCRdb stores just in-frame clones and leaves some out. The repertoire consists of about 62,000 clones, with approximately 85% occurring once and the leading ten covering approximately 11%. The material was CD4+ or CD8+ T cells sorted from blood, obtained in a trial of the OX40 agonist ivuxolimab. The origin of the receptors is an adult with an advanced solid tumor such as melanoma, head and neck, liver or kidney cancer. The CDR3 runs from the conserved cysteine through the conserved F or W. The order of the fields is V gene, J gene, CDR3 protein.

v_gene: TRBV7-8
j_gene: TRBJ2-7
CDR3aa: CASSLTSPYEQYF

v_gene: TRBV11-2
j_gene: TRBJ2-5
CDR3aa: CASSPLGASQETQYF

v_gene: TRBV5-1
j_gene: TRBJ2-5
CDR3aa: CASSPRGSGGYEGQYF

v_gene: TRBV7-8
j_gene: TRBJ1-2
CDR3aa: CASSLDGKGGPGHGYTF

v_gene: TRBV10-3
j_gene: TRBJ1-1
CDR3aa: CAISRHLNTEAFF

v_gene: TRBV14
j_gene: TRBJ2-1
CDR3aa: CASSPHPSGRGQEQFF

v_gene: TRBV6-1
j_gene: TRBJ2-2
CDR3aa: CASSRLAGGIGELFF

v_gene: TRBV20-1
j_gene: TRBJ2-7
CDR3aa: CSAPTMAEQYF

v_gene: TRBV29-1
j_gene: TRBJ2-7
CDR3aa: CSGAHRESSYEQYF

v_gene: TRBV15
j_gene: TRBJ1-5
CDR3aa: CATSRGEQPQHF

v_gene: TRBV6-1
j_gene: TRBJ1-2
CDR3aa: CASSERTGERGYTF

v_gene: TRBV4-1
j_gene: TRBJ1-1
CDR3aa: CASSQVGQLNTEAFF

v_gene: TRBV27
j_gene: TRBJ1-1
CDR3aa: CASSPRAGGNTEAFF

v_gene: TRBV9
j_gene: TRBJ1-1
CDR3aa: CASSVEVNTEAFF

v_gene: TRBV30
j_gene: TRBJ2-1
CDR3aa: CAWSTGQGDHNEQFF

v_gene: TRBV28
j_gene: TRBJ2-3
CDR3aa: CASSFGQSTDTQYF

v_gene: TRBV10-3
j_gene: TRBJ2-1
CDR3aa: CAIKGAYNEQFF

v_gene: TRBV7-9
j_gene: TRBJ2-5
CDR3aa: CASSLVGPSGIEETQYF

v_gene: TRBV7-8
j_gene: TRBJ2-2
CDR3aa: CASSRQGTGELFF

v_gene: TRBV11-2
j_gene: TRBJ2-2
CDR3aa: CASSLVAGSTGELFF

v_gene: TRBV7-6
j_gene: TRBJ2-3
CDR3aa: CASSLVGGGLAVRRGADTQYF

v_gene: TRBV4-3
j_gene: TRBJ2-1
CDR3aa: CASSWDGYNEQFF

v_gene: TRBV4-3
j_gene: TRBJ2-4
CDR3aa: CASSQGQGAGLNIQYF

v_gene: TRBV30
j_gene: TRBJ2-7
CDR3aa: CAWSKAYSEQYF

v_gene: TRBV30
j_gene: TRBJ1-5
CDR3aa: CAWWSGSSNQPQHF

v_gene: TRBV6-5
j_gene: TRBJ2-1
CDR3aa: CASSSTLGPYNEQFF

v_gene: TRBV4-1
j_gene: TRBJ1-2
CDR3aa: CASSPGFQVDYGYTF

v_gene: TRBV18
j_gene: TRBJ1-6
CDR3aa: CASSRRVTGENSPLHF

v_gene: TRBV5-1
j_gene: TRBJ1-1
CDR3aa: CASSLGRGSDTEAFF

v_gene: TRBV5-1
j_gene: TRBJ2-5
CDR3aa: CASSLYGETQYF

v_gene: TRBV14
j_gene: TRBJ1-3
CDR3aa: CASSQDLTENTIYF

v_gene: TRBV11-2
j_gene: TRBJ1-1
CDR3aa: CASSSDRVNTEAFF

v_gene: TRBV5-6
j_gene: TRBJ2-7
CDR3aa: CASSQAALYEQYF

v_gene: TRBV19
j_gene: TRBJ1-2
CDR3aa: CASSIGTGPAYTF

v_gene: TRBV7-3
j_gene: TRBJ2-5
CDR3aa: CASSLGPDRETQYF

v_gene: TRBV27
j_gene: TRBJ2-1
CDR3aa: CASSLRGGHEQFF

v_gene: TRBV11-3
j_gene: TRBJ2-7
CDR3aa: CASSAGTGGLSEQYF

v_gene: TRBV27
j_gene: TRBJ2-2
CDR3aa: CASSFGGGRLFF

v_gene: TRBV7-8
j_gene: TRBJ2-3
CDR3aa: CASSFRLAGGFDTQYF

v_gene: TRBV7-2
j_gene: TRBJ1-2
CDR3aa: CASSLDGTGGLSGYTF

v_gene: TRBV10-2
j_gene: TRBJ2-7
CDR3aa: CASSESRTSGGNEQYF

v_gene: TRBV7-2
j_gene: TRBJ2-1
CDR3aa: CASSPGLAGGNEQFF

v_gene: TRBV9
j_gene: TRBJ1-3
CDR3aa: CASSVGSSGNTIYF

v_gene: TRBV5-4
j_gene: TRBJ1-1
CDR3aa: CASSYLTNTEAFF

v_gene: TRBV9
j_gene: TRBJ2-4
CDR3aa: CASSVNPRGDIQYF

v_gene: TRBV7-7
j_gene: TRBJ2-5
CDR3aa: CASLAVQETQYF

v_gene: TRBV2
j_gene: TRBJ2-7
CDR3aa: CASSEMGSHEQYF

v_gene: TRBV7-2
j_gene: TRBJ1-1
CDR3aa: CASSLVVRGTEAFF

v_gene: TRBV29-1
j_gene: TRBJ1-2
CDR3aa: CSVEYTGGRGYTF

v_gene: TRBV6-5
j_gene: TRBJ2-7
CDR3aa: CASSYSGHSYEQYF